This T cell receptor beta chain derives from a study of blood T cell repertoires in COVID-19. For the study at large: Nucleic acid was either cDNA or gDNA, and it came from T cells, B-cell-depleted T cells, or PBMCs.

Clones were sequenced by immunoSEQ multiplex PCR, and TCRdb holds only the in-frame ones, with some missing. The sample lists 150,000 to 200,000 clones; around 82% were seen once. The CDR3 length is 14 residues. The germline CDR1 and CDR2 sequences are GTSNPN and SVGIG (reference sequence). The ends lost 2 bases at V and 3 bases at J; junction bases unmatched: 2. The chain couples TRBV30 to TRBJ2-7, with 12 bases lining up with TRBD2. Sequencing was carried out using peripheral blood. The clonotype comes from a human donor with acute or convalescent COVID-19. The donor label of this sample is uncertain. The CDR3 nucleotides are TGTGCCTGGAGTCTGACTAGCGGGAGCTACGAGCAGTACTTC. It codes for CAWSLTSGSYEQYF.